These T cell receptor beta chains were read from a single sample in a study of shared clonotypes between healthy human individuals. TCRdb's copy holds only in-frame clones and misses some; the assay was immunoSEQ multiplex PCR. The sample carries some 2,000,000 clones, nearly 97% recorded once. The specimen sequenced was naive CD4+ T cells sorted from blood. The receptors were sampled from a man younger than 35 in good health. Both conserved end residues are part of each CDR3. Fields, in order: D gene, clone size, V gene, J gene, CDR3 protein, CDR3 DNA. A D gene is named only where the DNA matches it firmly. Expanded clones are given a class, and other clones once, few, many or no size at all.

TRBD2,.,TRBV11-2,TRBJ2-7,CASSFASGLSYEQYF,TGTGCCAGCAGCTTCGCTAGCGGTCTCTCCTACGAGCAGTACTTC
.,.,TRBV7-9,TRBJ2-5,CASSRGQLMGETQYF,TGTGCCAGCAGTCGAGGACAGTTAATGGGAGAGACCCAGTACTTC
.,.,TRBV20-1,TRBJ2-7,CSASLGEQYF,TGCAGTGCTAGTCTTGGTGAGCAGTACTTC
.,.,TRBV5-6,TRBJ2-7,CASSLLGGGYEQYF,TGTGCCAGCAGCTTGTTGGGAGGGGGGTACGAGCAGTACTTC
.,.,TRBV9,TRBJ1-3,CASSVLGATGNTIYF,TGTGCCAGCAGCGTTCTGGGGGCGACCGGAAACACCATATATTTT
TRBD2,.,TRBV4-1,TRBJ2-2,CASSRTSGGPGELFF,TGCGCCAGCAGTCGGACTAGCGGGGGCCCCGGGGAGCTGTTTTTT
.,.,TRBV2,TRBJ2-3,CASSDSLYGTDTQYF,TGTGCCAGCAGTGATTCTCTATACGGCACAGATACGCAGTATTTT
.,.,TRBV6-1,TRBJ1-1,CASLETANTEAFF,TGTGCCAGTTTGGAGACGGCCAACACTGAAGCTTTCTTT
TRBD1,.,TRBV2,TRBJ2-7,CASRGQGSISYEQYF,TGTGCCAGCAGGGGACAGGGGTCAATCTCCTACGAGCAGTACTTC
.,.,TRBV7-2,TRBJ1-2,CASSPRPPPGLYGYTF,TGTGCCAGCAGCCCCCGCCCCCCGCCGGGGCTCTATGGCTACACCTTC
.,.,TRBV14,TRBJ1-5,CASSQGEDRPHQPQHF,TGTGCCAGCAGCCAAGGCGAGGACAGACCCCATCAGCCCCAGCATTTT
TRBD2,.,TRBV5-4,TRBJ2-3,CASSPGLAGGQGPDTQYF,TGTGCCAGCAGCCCGGGACTAGCGGGGGGGCAGGGCCCAGATACGCAGTATTTT
.,.,TRBV5-1,TRBJ2-3,CASSLGLGWQRGPSGTDTQYF,TGCGCCAGCAGCTTGGGGCTGGGATGGCAGAGGGGCCCATCAGGCACAGATACGCAGTATTTT
TRBD1,.,TRBV4-1,TRBJ1-2,CASSHPRGQFYGYTF,TGCGCCAGCAGCCATCCAAGGGGACAGTTCTATGGCTACACCTTC
.,.,TRBV27,TRBJ1-4,CASSFRGVKSEKLFF,TGTGCCAGCAGTTTCCGTGGCGTTAAATCTGAAAAACTGTTTTTT
TRBD1,.,TRBV19,TRBJ1-6,CAVEGQGDSPLHF,TGTGCCGTCGAGGGGCAGGGGGATTCACCCCTCCACTTT
.,.,TRBV7-9,TRBJ1-2,CASSLDRFDYGYTF,TGTGCCAGCAGCTTAGACAGGTTTGACTATGGCTACACCTTC
.,.,TRBV27,TRBJ2-3,CASSLGRNTDTQYF,TGTGCCAGCAGTTTAGGTCGCAACACAGATACGCAGTATTTT
TRBD2,.,TRBV7-9,TRBJ2-5,CASSSGTSGGETQYF,TGTGCCAGCAGCTCCGGGACTAGCGGAGGGGAGACCCAGTACTTC
.,.,TRBV30,TRBJ2-7,CAWSVNLQGGEQYF,TGTGCCTGGAGTGTAAATTTGCAGGGCGGCGAGCAGTACTTC
.,.,TRBV7-2,TRBJ2-7,CASSLDRVNYEQYF,TGTGCCAGCAGCTTAGACAGGGTTAACTACGAGCAGTACTTC
.,.,TRBV18,TRBJ1-3,CASSPSSGSGNTIYF,TGTGCCAGCTCACCCTCCTCGGGCTCTGGAAACACCATATATTTT
.,once,TRBV18,TRBJ2-7,CASSSTVTYEQYF,TGTGCCAGCTCATCGACAGTCACCTACGAGCAGTACTTC
TRBD2,.,TRBV19,TRBJ2-1,CASTPRLSGNHNEQFF,TGTGCCAGTACCCCCCGGTTAAGCGGGAACCACAATGAGCAGTTCTTC
.,.,TRBV11-3,TRBJ1-1,CASSSGTLHTEAFF,TGTGCCAGCAGCTCCGGGACCCTTCACACTGAAGCTTTCTTT
.,.,TRBV18,TRBJ1-2,CASSPRGISDYGYTF,TGTGCCAGCTCCCCTCGGGGGATATCAGACTATGGCTACACCTTC
TRBD1,once,TRBV6-1,TRBJ1-2,CASSEGQGYRGYTF,TGTGCCAGCAGTGAAGGACAGGGGTATCGTGGCTACACCTTC
.,.,TRBV30,TRBJ2-2,CAWRLLTGELFF,TGTGCCTGGAGACTTTTAACCGGGGAGCTGTTTTTT
.,.,TRBV6-1,TRBJ2-7,CASSDYTNQGQYF,TGTGCCAGCAGTGATTACACCAACCAAGGGCAGTACTTC
TRBD2,.,TRBV27,TRBJ2-5,CASSLKWRTLAGGQETQYF,TGTGCCAGCAGTTTAAAGTGGAGGACACTAGCGGGAGGACAAGAGACCCAGTACTTC
.,.,TRBV28,TRBJ1-3,CASSGNTIYF,TGTGCCAGCAGCGGAAACACCATATATTTT
.,.,TRBV4-1,TRBJ1-5,CASSQGRIVLNQPQHF,TGCGCCAGCAGCCAAGGAAGGATTGTTCTAAATCAGCCCCAGCATTTT
.,.,TRBV19,TRBJ2-7,CASSTVSSYEQYF,TGTGCCAGTAGTACGGTATCCTCCTACGAGCAGTACTTC
.,.,TRBV5-1,TRBJ2-3,CASSLAISTDTQYF,TGCGCCAGCAGCTTGGCCATCTCCACAGATACGCAGTATTTT
TRBD1,.,TRBV7-9,TRBJ2-5,CASSSRDRGSETQYF,TGTGCCAGCAGCTCTCGAGACAGGGGAAGCGAGACCCAGTACTTC
TRBD2,.,TRBV4-1,TRBJ2-7,CASSPGLAGGYLHEQYF,TGCGCCAGCAGCCCTGGACTAGCGGGAGGGTACTTGCACGAGCAGTACTTC
.,.,TRBV6-5,TRBJ1-1,CASSSWDGNTEAFF,TGTGCCAGCAGTTCCTGGGACGGAAACACTGAAGCTTTCTTT